These 23 T cell receptor beta chains originate from one sample sequenced in a study of graft-versus-host responses after intestinal transplantation. The protocol was immunoSEQ multiplex PCR, while the TCRdb copy is restricted to in-frame clones and leaves out a portion. The sample contains tens of thousands of clones, roughly 89% of which appear only once. For these receptors, no antigen is known. The material was unstimulated CD4+ T cells sorted from spleen or lymph node cells, obtained before intestinal transplant. The receptors come from a human donor who received an intestinal transplant.

V and J are TRBV7-3 and TRBJ1-1, with D unresolved. The germline gives CDR1 SGHTA, CDR2 FQGTGA. The CDR3 spans 14 residues. Trimming removed 2 bases at V and 1 base at J, with 8 bases between. The CDR3 loop is CASSLHRENTEAFF. In DNA form, the CDR3 reads TGTGCCAGCAGCTTACACCGAGAGAACACTGAAGCTTTCTTT.

The chain has TRBV11-3 and TRBJ2-1; 9 bases are shared with TRBD2. Looked up from germline, CDR1 is SGHNT and CDR2 is YENEEA. The CDR3 runs 13 residues. The trim removed 5 bases at V and 16 bases at J, leaving 12 bases unmatched. The CDR3 coding sequence is TGTGCCAGCAGCCCTTCGACTAGCGGACCACAATTCTTC. It is translated as CASSPSTSGPQFF.

The V call is TRBV6-5, the J call TRBJ1-4; TRBD1 aligns across 9 bases. Germline loops: CDR1 MNHEY, CDR2 SVGAGI. This CDR3 has 15 amino acids. The ends lost 6 bases at V and 8 bases at J; junction bases unmatched: 10. CDR3 region: CASRPTGGSREKLFF. For the CDR3, the DNA is TGTGCCAGCAGACCTACAGGGGGCAGTAGAGAAAAACTGTTTTTT.

This chain uses TRBV9 with TRBJ2-3; TRBD2 aligns across 7 bases. Germline V gives CDR1 SGDLS, CDR2 YYNGEE. The CDR3 runs to 17 residues. After removal of 0 bases from V and 2 bases from J, the junction contained 9 bases not matched to a gene. CDR3 coding DNA: TGTGCCAGCAGCGTAGATGGCGGGAGTAGAGCCACAGATACGCAGTATTTT. It encodes CASSVDGGSRATDTQYF.

The chain combines TRBV19 with TRBJ1-1; possibly TRBD1 for D (6 bases). Between the trimmed V and J ends, which lost 3 bases and 4 bases, there was a span of 12 bases. The germline V gene encodes CDR1 LNHDA and CDR2 SQIVND (reference sequence). CDR3 length: 14 residues. This CDR3 is CASSMRGASTEAFF. The CDR3 DNA reads as TGTGCCAGTAGTATGAGGGGGGCCAGCACTGAAGCTTTCTTT. Together with reference TRBV19 and TRBJ1-1, the CDR3 gives the full variable domain: DGGITQSPKYLFRKEGQNVTLSCEQNLNHDAMYWYRQDPGQGLRLIYYSQIVNDFQKGDIAEGYSVSREKKESFPLTVTSAQKNPTAFYLCASSMRGASTEAFFGQGTRLTVV.

The chain has TRBV5-6 and TRBJ2-3; 7 bases agree with TRBD2. CDR1 and CDR2 from the germline V gene are SGHDT and YYEEEE. Unmatched junction bases numbered 13, after V lost 2 bases and J lost 4 bases. CDR3 length: 17 amino acids. DNA for the CDR3: TGTGCCAGCAGCTTTTTGACGGGGGGTCCTGTTCCAGATACGCAGTATTTT. This sequence encodes CASSFLTGGPVPDTQYF.

CDR3 region: CSARPGNEQFF. The DNA for the CDR3 is TGCAGTGCTAGGCCCGGCAATGAGCAGTTCTTC. V is TRBV20-1 and J is TRBJ2-1; D unclear. Trimming stripped 3 bases from V and 6 bases from J, with 6 bases between. Germline CDR1 DFQATT, CDR2 SNEGSKA (reference sequence). The CDR3 runs to 11 residues.

The chain combines TRBV11-3 with TRBJ2-1, with D perhaps TRBD2 (5 bases). CDR3 length: 13 amino acids. Germline lookup yields CDR1 SGHNT and CDR2 YENEEA. Trimming removed 5 bases from V and 7 bases from J, with 12 bases in between. The CDR3 loop reads CASSRERGNEQFF. CDR3 coding DNA: TGTGCCAGCAGCCGAGAACGGGGAAATGAGCAGTTCTTC.

The rearrangement uses TRBV5-1 and TRBJ2-1; TRBD1 might be the D (5 bases). CDR3 length: 13 amino acids. Germline V gives CDR1 SGHRS, CDR2 YFSETQ. V was clipped by 2 bases and J by 8 bases, with 11 bases between them. For the CDR3, the DNA is TGCGCCAGCAGCTTTTTGGGGCGGTATGAGCAGTTCTTC. Translation: CASSFLGRYEQFF.

The gene calls are TRBV28 and TRBJ1-5; maybe TRBD1 (5 bases). The CDR3 has 16 amino acids. Germline CDR1 is MDHEN and CDR2 is SYDVKM. V shed 7 bases and J shed 2 bases, with 18 bases lying between them. CDR3 in DNA: TGTGCCAGCACCATCGGGGGGTCCGGAGGCAATCAGCCCCAGCATTTT. This gives the protein CASTIGGSGGNQPQHF.

This chain links TRBV19 with TRBJ2-7; TRBD2 matches at 16 bases. The CDR3 runs 17 residues. After removal of 6 bases from V and 6 bases from J, the junction contained 11 bases not matched to a gene. CDR1 and CDR2 from the germline V gene are LNHDA and SQIVND (reference sequence). The DNA for the CDR3 is TGTGCCAGTAGCCGGGGACTAGCGGGAGGGCCGCGGCCCGAGCAGTACTTC. Translated: CASSRGLAGGPRPEQYF.

DNA of the CDR3: TGTGCCAGCAGCTTAGGCTCGGGTAACCCCTACGAGCAGTACTTC. This sequence encodes CASSLGSGNPYEQYF. The V call is TRBV7-9, the J call TRBJ2-7; D remains ambiguous. Germline V gene lookup returns CDR1 SEHNR and CDR2 FQNEAQ (reference sequence). CDR3 size: 15 residues. V was cut by 1 base and J by 2 bases, with 12 bases left in between. Looking up the rest from reference TRBV7-9 and TRBJ2-7 gives the full variable domain: DTGVSQNPRHKITKRGQNVTFRCDPISEHNRLYWYRQTLGQGPEFLTYFQNEAQLEKSRLLSDRFSAERPKGSFSTLEIQRTEQGDSAMYLCASSLGSGNPYEQYFGPGTRLTVT.

J is TRBJ1-5 and V is TRBV27, with a tentative D call TRBD1 (5 bases). The CDR3 spans 16 residues. Trimming pared 2 bases from V and 2 bases from J, leaving 13 bases between. Germline V gene lookup returns CDR1 MNHEY and CDR2 SMNVEV (reference sequence). The CDR3 coding sequence is TGTGCCAGCAGTTTACGGCAGGGCGGAGGCAATCAGCCCCAGCATTTT. It yields the protein CASSLRQGGGNQPQHF.

The J gene is TRBJ2-2, the V gene TRBV30; D could derive from TRBD1 or TRBD2 (5 bases each). CDR1 GTSNPN and CDR2 SVGIG come from the germline V gene (reference sequence). V was cut by 4 bases and J by 4 bases, with 22 bases left in between. CDR3 length: 17 residues. CDR3 DNA: TGTGCCTGGAACAAACATCCGGGACCTATGGGCACCGGGGAGCTGTTTTTT. It is translated as CAWNKHPGPMGTGELFF.

This chain connects TRBV11-2 to TRBJ2-2; the D gene is possibly TRBD2 (5 bases). Germline lookup yields CDR1 SGHAT and CDR2 FQNNGV. Deletions cut 3 bases from V and 4 bases from J, with 15 bases between. The CDR3 has 16 amino acids. The CDR3 sequence: CASSFSAPGSTGELFF. As DNA, the CDR3 is TGTGCCAGCAGCTTTAGCGCCCCGGGAAGCACCGGGGAGCTGTTTTTT.

J is TRBJ2-5 and V is TRBV18, with 9 bases identical to TRBD1. The CDR3 consists of 15 residues. The J segment lost 5 bases and the V segment lost 3 bases, leaving 7 bases of the junction unmatched. Germline V gives CDR1 KGHSH, CDR2 LQKENI. The CDR3 DNA reads TGTGCCAGCTCACCGTCCCGGGACAGGGAGGAGACCCAGTACTTC. This encodes CASSPSRDREETQYF.

The chain combines TRBV5-5 with TRBJ1-2; TRBD1 is a possible D gene (5 bases). In germline, CDR1 is SGHKS, CDR2 YYEKEE (reference sequence). The CDR3 has 16 amino acids. Trimming stripped 0 bases from V and 0 bases from J, with 12 bases between. CDR3 in DNA: TGTGCCAGCAGCTTGGCGGGGACCACAACTAACTATGGCTACACCTTC. It is translated as CASSLAGTTTNYGYTF.

This rearrangement joins TRBV19 to TRBJ2-7; tentatively, D is TRBD1 (5 bases). The CDR3 runs to 16 residues. Germline V CDR1 and CDR2: LNHDA, SQIVND (reference sequence). The V end was cut by 0 bases, the J end by 5 bases, with 17 bases between. CDR3 loop: CASSIDWETGHDEQYF. CDR3 DNA sequence: TGTGCCAGTAGTATAGATTGGGAAACAGGACACGACGAGCAGTACTTC.

The chain carries TRBV5-1 and TRBJ1-1; 7 bases match TRBD1. The CDR3 runs 14 residues. V shed 1 base and J 4 bases; nucleotides not matched to a gene: 4. Looked up from germline, CDR1 is SGHRS and CDR2 is YFSETQ. The CDR3 loop is CASSLLQGSTEAFF. The CDR3 nucleotides read TGCGCCAGCAGCTTGTTACAGGGGAGCACTGAAGCTTTCTTT.

This chain connects TRBV10-3 to TRBJ2-7; TRBD2 matches at 12 bases. The V and J ends lost 4 bases and 2 bases, in that order; junction bases with no gene match: 0. The CDR3 length is 14 residues. Per germline, CDR1 ENHRY and CDR2 SYGVKD. CDR3 protein: CAISASGRAYEQYF. The CDR3 DNA reads as TGTGCCATCAGTGCTAGCGGGAGGGCCTACGAGCAGTACTTC.

This rearrangement joins TRBV20-1 to TRBJ2-7, with D hard to call. V was trimmed by 0 bases and J by 5 bases, leaving 5 bases between them. Germline V CDR1 and CDR2: DFQATT, SNEGSKA (reference sequence). The CDR3 runs 11 residues. CDR3 bases: TGCAGTGCTAGAGATCATGACGAGCAGTACTTC. Protein: CSARDHDEQYF.

The chain uses TRBV7-9 and TRBJ1-3; D remains unclear. The germline gives CDR1 SEHNR, CDR2 FQNEAQ (reference sequence). The CDR3 runs to 16 residues. The V end lost 3 bases, the J end lost 0 bases, and 12 bases lay between the germline ends. The CDR3 region is CASSFSSSTSGNTIYF. CDR3 bases: TGTGCCAGCAGCTTTTCCTCCTCTACCTCTGGAAACACCATATATTTT.

The CDR3 region is CAWSVVWDQLHF. The CDR3 DNA sequence: TGTGCCTGGAGCGTAGTCTGGGATCAGCTCCACTTT. The genes are TRBV30 and TRBJ1-6; D is uncertain. This CDR3 is built from 12 residues. CDR1 is GTSNPN and CDR2 is SVGIG in the germline V gene (reference sequence). V lost 3 bases and J lost 16, with 16 bases in between.